Listed here are 18 T cell receptor beta chains from one sample, sequenced in a study of response to subunit inactivated influenza vaccine. A single record per CDR3 protein comes from TCRdb applying MiXCR to the RT-PCR reads. This table has 450,000 to 700,000 distinct CDR3 sequences, 11% to 15% appearing once. The starting material was PBMCs from blood, obtained 12 days after vaccination. These receptors came from a man aged 45 to 65 who received an inactivated influenza vaccine.

This clonotype was counted a few times. The chain joins TRBV6-5 to TRBJ1-4, with a weak D call TRBD1 (5 bases). The CDR3 spans 14 residues. CDR1 MNHEY and CDR2 SVGAGI come from the germline V gene. V was trimmed by 3 bases and J by 7 bases, leaving 12 bases between them. The CDR3 DNA is TGTGCCAGCAGTTATTCTGGGAGGGGTGAAAAACTGTTTTTT. Its protein product is CASSYSGRGEKLFF.

The CDR3 region is CASSINYNEKLFF. The CDR3 DNA reads as TGCGCCAGCAGCATCAATTATAATGAAAAACTGTTTTTT. V and J are TRBV5-1 and TRBJ1-4; D is ambiguous. The CDR3 sequence is 13 residues long. Trimming took off 4 bases at V and 4 bases at J, with 8 bases between the two ends. CDR1 and CDR2 (germline): SGHRS, YFSETQ.

The chain couples TRBV27 to TRBJ2-3; the D gene is possibly TRBD1 (6 bases). The ends were cut back, 2 bases at V and 3 bases at J, with 21 bases in the middle. Germline loops: CDR1 MNHEY, CDR2 SMNVEV (reference sequence). This CDR3 is built from 18 residues. CDR3 region: CASSLRPRVGAWTDTQYF. In DNA, the CDR3 is TGTGCCAGCAGTTTAAGACCCCGCGTGGGGGCTTGGACAGATACGCAGTATTTT.

The chain couples TRBV5-5 to TRBJ1-3; a weak D match, TRBD1 (6 bases). This CDR3 region has 17 residues. In germline, CDR1 is SGHKS, CDR2 YYEKEE (reference sequence). Trimming cost V 0 bases and J 0 bases, with 13 bases left between them. Here the CDR3 reads CASSLAPRTVSGNTIYF. CDR3 bases: TGTGCCAGCAGCTTGGCCCCTAGGACAGTCTCTGGAAACACCATATATTTT.

The chain is built from TRBV7-9 and TRBJ1-3; D might be TRBD1 (5 bases). The CDR3 has 16 amino acids. V lost 4 bases and J lost 0, with 13 bases in between. The germline CDR1 and CDR2 sequences are SEHNR and FQNEAQ (reference sequence). CDR3 sequence reads: CASSSPGALSGNTIYF. The DNA of the CDR3 is TGTGCCAGCAGCTCACCCGGGGCCCTCTCTGGAAACACCATATATTTT.

The table lists this clonotype with a few counts. The chain joins TRBV4-3 to TRBJ1-1; weak D call: TRBD1 (5 bases). The CDR3 sequence is 15 residues long. The V and J ends lost 2 bases and 4 bases respectively, with 14 bases between them. Germline V lookup: CDR1 LGHNA, CDR2 YSLEER. The CDR3, as DNA: TGCGCCAGCAGCCAAATCGCAGGGAGTGTCACTGAAGCTTTCTTT. It codes for CASSQIAGSVTEAFF.

The chain has TRBV27 and TRBJ2-1; 10 positions match TRBD1. From germline, CDR1 is MNHEY and CDR2 SMNVEV (reference sequence). The CDR3 spans 16 residues. V shed 5 bases and J 7 bases; nucleotides not matched to a gene: 11. For the CDR3, the DNA is TGTGCCAGCAGTGTATATTTGGACAGGGGGTTTAATGAGCAGTTCTTC. It encodes CASSVYLDRGFNEQFF.

In this sample, this clonotype turned up a few times. The J gene is TRBJ2-1, the V gene TRBV2; 7 bases map to TRBD2. There are 15 residues in the CDR3. Looked up from germline, CDR1 is SNHLY and CDR2 is FYNNEI. V dropped 5 bases and J dropped 8; count of bases not matched to a gene: 12. Here the CDR3 reads CASSLGGSNRDEQFF. In DNA, the CDR3 is TGTGCCAGCAGTCTAGGCGGGAGTAATAGGGATGAGCAGTTCTTC.

The chain links TRBV12-3 or TRBV12-4 to TRBJ2-7; D unclear. V lost 5 bases to trimming and J lost 3 bases, with 8 bases between them. CDR3 size: 12 residues. The CDR3 bases are TGTGCCAGCAGTAATCTCCTCTACGAGCAGTACTTC. Translated: CASSNLLYEQYF.

J is TRBJ2-3 and V is TRBV6-4, with TRBD1 matching 9 bases. Germline CDR1 reads MRHNA; CDR2 reads SNTAGT. Germline trimming cut 2 bases from V and 2 bases from J; bases unmatched to any gene: 2. The CDR3 covers 15 residues. The CDR3 sequence is CASSDGTGNTDTQYF. CDR3 DNA: TGTGCCAGCAGTGACGGGACAGGGAACACAGATACGCAGTATTTT.

This chain uses TRBV5-6 with TRBJ1-1, with D hard to call. The length of the CDR3 is 13 residues. V lost 4 bases and J lost 2, with 9 bases in between. Germline assignment: CDR1 SGHDT and CDR2 YYEEEE. Written as DNA, the CDR3 is TGTGCCAGCAGCATAAGAGCTAACACTGAAGCTTTCTTT. Amino acid sequence: CASSIRANTEAFF.

The rearrangement joins TRBV20-1 to TRBJ2-1; the D is unclear. V was trimmed by 3 bases and J by 6 bases, leaving 9 bases between them. Per germline, CDR1 DFQATT and CDR2 SNEGSKA (reference sequence). The CDR3 runs to 12 residues. The CDR3 DNA reads as TGCAGTGCTAGTTCAAACTCCAATGAGCAGTTCTTC. This translates into CSASSNSNEQFF.

The chain recombines TRBV6-2 or TRBV6-3 with TRBJ2-7; perhaps TRBD1 as D (7 bases). V was shortened by 8 bases and J by 1 base, with 15 bases between the two germline ends. This CDR3 has 14 residues. From germline, CDR1 is MNHEY and CDR2 SVGEGT. DNA for the CDR3: TGTGCCAGCTTAAAGGGGGGACAGTCCTACGAGCAGTACTTC. This encodes CASLKGGQSYEQYF.

The chain employs TRBV24-1 and TRBJ2-3; D ambiguous. This CDR3 comprises 15 residues. Germline values: CDR1 KGHDR, CDR2 SFDVKD. V lost 4 bases, J lost 0 bases, and 10 bases lay in between. CDR3 DNA: TGTGCCACCAGTGACCCCCTCCTTAGCACAGATACGCAGTATTTT. The encoded protein is CATSDPLLSTDTQYF.

This clonotype was counted between two and nine times. V and J are TRBV5-6 and TRBJ1-5, with TRBD1 as a possible D gene (6 bases). V was shortened by 2 bases and J by 10 bases, with 22 bases between the two germline ends. Germline CDR1 reads SGHDT; CDR2 reads YYEEEE. CDR3 size: 16 residues. CDR3 loop: CASSFGTGHTNPPQHF. The CDR3, as DNA: TGTGCCAGCAGCTTTGGTACAGGGCACACAAACCCACCCCAGCATTTT.

In this sample, this clonotype turned up a few times. The chain uses TRBV12-3 or TRBV12-4 and TRBJ1-2; D possibly corresponds to TRBD1 (5 bases). V was cut by 5 bases and J by 1 base, with 11 bases left in between. The CDR3 extends over 14 amino acids. The DNA of the CDR3 is TGTGCCAGCAGTCCGACGACAGTTAACTATGGCTACACCTTC. It specifies CASSPTTVNYGYTF.

V is TRBV18 and J is TRBJ1-5; 8 nucleotides agree with TRBD1. CDR3 size: 16 residues. Germline assignment: CDR1 KGHSH and CDR2 LQKENI. The V segment lost 0 bases and the J segment 2 bases; nucleotides outside the gene matches: 3. DNA of the CDR3: TGTGCCAGCTCACCACCCGGGACAGGACGCAATCAGCCCCAGCATTTT. Encoded protein: CASSPPGTGRNQPQHF.

V and J are TRBV5-6 and TRBJ1-1; no clear D gene. Germline values: CDR1 SGHDT, CDR2 YYEEEE. The CDR3 runs 13 residues. V was shortened by 1 base and J by 7 bases, with 11 bases between the two germline ends. In DNA form, the CDR3 reads TGTGCCAGCAGCTTGTCAGGTCTATTTGAAGCTTTCTTT. As protein: CASSLSGLFEAFF. The complete variable domain, with remaining parts taken from reference TRBV5-6 and TRBJ1-1, reads DAGVTQSPTHLIKTRGQQVTLRCSPKSGHDTVSWYQQALGQGPQFIFQYYEEEERQRGNFPDRFSGHQFPNYSSELNVNALLLGDSALYLCASSLSGLFEAFFGQGTRLTVV.